This TCR beta chain was sequenced in a study of T cell repertoires in cytomegalovirus infection. Study-level results: Accumulated public TCR beta family frequency recognized individuals carrying CMV together with the relevant HLA.

TCRdb processed the reads anew with MiXCR; each CDR3 protein has one entry. The sample contains more than 200,000 distinct CDR3 sequences, around 8.7% of which appear only once. This clonotype showed up just a few times. Its antigen is undetermined. The V end lost 5 bases, the J end lost 2 bases, and 9 bases lay between the germline ends. From germline, CDR1 is MDHEN and CDR2 SYDVKM. The CDR3 is 13 residues long. Specimen: PBMCs. The TCR comes from a human donor in good health (CMV status not recorded). Some clones in this sample may be carry-over from other donors' samples. V gene TRBV28 combines with J gene TRBJ1-2; D gene unclear. CDR3 amino acids: CASSLPANYGYTF. The DNA for the CDR3 is TGTGCCAGCAGTCTCCCCGCCAACTATGGCTACACCTTC.